This TCR beta chain was obtained from a study of Graves' ophthalmopathy and Graves' hyperthyroidism. General observations from the study: Most expanded clonotypes from thyroid (those above 0.001 frequency) were also found in blood.

As for this clonotype: The antigen is not known. With a much larger clone just one base away, this may be a read error.

RNA served as the template for amplifying TCR beta CDR3 regions. After a first-round RT-PCR with HTBI primers, a second-round multiplex PCR was run. TCRdb called the multiplex PCR reads again in MiXCR, with one record for every CDR3 protein. Of fewer than 650,000 distinct CDR3 sequences listed, 20% to 25% are singletons. CDR1 and CDR2 (germline): LGHDT, YNNKEL (reference sequence). V was pared by 4 bases and J by 4 bases, with 8 bases of the junction left unmatched. The CDR3 loop spans 15 amino acids. This clonotype originated in a woman aged 18-29 years with stable Graves' hyperthyroidism. Some clones in this sample may be carry-over from other donors' samples. This chain connects TRBV3-1 to TRBJ1-1; TRBD1 agrees at 8 bases. The material sequenced was peripheral blood. The CDR3 here is CASSPRTGWATEAFF. Written as DNA, the CDR3 is TGTGCCAGCAGCCCTCGGACAGGGTGGGCCACTGAAGCTTTCTTT. Supplemented by reference TRBV3-1 and TRBJ1-1, the full variable domain reads DTAVSQTPKYLVTQMGNDKSIKCEQNLGHDTMYWYKQDSKKFLKIMFSYNNKELIINETVPNRFSPKSPDKAHLNLHINSLELGDSAVYFCASSPRTGWATEAFFGQGTRLTVV.